The 31 T cell receptor beta chains reported below all come from one sample, sequenced in a study of T-cell memory formation after mild COVID-19. From the 5' RACE reads, TCRdb called clonotypes with MiXCR, one entry per CDR3 protein. The table shows 210,000 or so distinct CDR3 sequences, with more than 9% occurring only once. Sample: PBMCs or a T cell subset sorted from them (not recorded which). The source is a man younger than 35 who had mild COVID-19 (a few samples of this study predate the infection). Cell type and time point are not known.

This clonotype was picked up a small number of times. A much larger clone lies one base from this, so it may be a read error. The chain employs TRBV28 and TRBJ2-5; D might be TRBD2 (5 bases). Germline V gene lookup returns CDR1 MDHEN and CDR2 SYDVKM. The CDR3 totals 12 residues. V was clipped by 6 bases and J by 5 bases, with 10 bases between them. In nucleotides, the CDR3 is TGTGCCAGCAGCTCGACGGGGGAGACCCAGTACTTC. It codes for CASSSTGETQYF.

This sequence joins TRBV6-6 and TRBJ1-5; D remains unclear. The CDR3 consists of 14 residues. CDR1 is MNHNY, CDR2 SVGAGI, per germline (reference sequence). V lost 7 bases and J lost 3, with 13 bases in between. The CDR3 loop reads CASTRTENNQPQHF. Here the CDR3 DNA reads TGTGCCAGCACTCGGACGGAGAACAATCAGCCCCAGCATTTT.

This clonotype was seen only a few times. The rearrangement joins TRBV7-2 to TRBJ1-4; 7 bases map to TRBD1. CDR3 size: 14 residues. The germline V gene has CDR1 SGHTA and CDR2 FQGNSA. V was pared by 4 bases and J by 5 bases, with 4 bases of the junction left unmatched. CDR3 region: CASSSGTANEKLFF. The CDR3 region has the DNA TGTGCCAGCAGCTCCGGGACAGCAAATGAAAAACTGTTTTTT.

In its sample, this clonotype was seen a few times. The V call is TRBV11-2, the J call TRBJ2-1; no clear D. CDR3 length: 13 residues. V lost 0 bases and J lost 12, with 12 bases in between. In germline, CDR1 is SGHAT, CDR2 FQNNGV. CDR3: CASSLDALVGQFF. The DNA for the CDR3 is TGTGCCAGCAGCTTAGATGCCCTGGTGGGGCAGTTCTTC.

This chain connects TRBV9 to TRBJ2-7; D unresolved. This CDR3 comprises 13 residues. Germline CDR1 and CDR2: SGDLS and YYNGEE. V dropped 0 bases and J dropped 7 bases, with 11 bases sitting between them. The CDR3 DNA is TGTGCCAGCAGCGTAGATGCCCGGAGTGAGCAGTACGTC. It specifies CASSVDARSEQYV.

This clonotype was recorded many times. V is TRBV7-9 and J is TRBJ2-5; TRBD2 agrees at 7 bases. The CDR3 runs 15 residues. The germline CDR1 and CDR2 sequences are SEHNR and FQNEAQ (reference sequence). The V and J ends lost 1 base and 3 bases, in that order; junction bases with no gene match: 5. This CDR3 reads CASSLGASGEETQYF. CDR3 DNA sequence: TGTGCCAGCAGCTTAGGGGCTAGCGGTGAAGAGACCCAGTACTTC.

This clonotype occurred a few times. This sequence joins TRBV3-1 and TRBJ1-5, with unresolved D. This CDR3 contains 12 residues. The germline V gene encodes CDR1 LGHDT and CDR2 YNNKEL (reference sequence). The V and J ends lost 1 base and 5 bases respectively, with 3 bases between them. The CDR3 bases are TGTGCCAGCAGCCAAGTGGATCAGCCCCAGCATTTT. Protein product: CASSQVDQPQHF. The full variable domain, rest sourced from reference TRBV3-1 and TRBJ1-5, is DTAVSQTPKYLVTQMGNDKSIKCEQNLGHDTMYWYKQDSKKFLKIMFSYNNKELIINETVPNRFSPKSPDKAHLNLHINSLELGDSAVYFCASSQVDQPQHFGDGTRLSIL.

The chain couples TRBV24-1 to TRBJ1-1, with D hard to call. The germline V gene encodes CDR1 KGHDR and CDR2 SFDVKD. CDR3 length: 15 residues. V lost 2 bases to trimming and J lost 1 base, with 10 bases between them. Here the CDR3 reads CATSDYLTANTEAFF. CDR3 DNA sequence: TGTGCCACCAGTGATTATCTGACGGCGAACACTGAAGCTTTCTTT.

The V gene is TRBV19, the J gene TRBJ2-7, with 7 positions matching TRBD2. CDR1 and CDR2 (germline): LNHDA, SQIVND (reference sequence). The CDR3 has 14 amino acids. The V gene end was trimmed by 7 bases and the J gene end by 1 base; junction bases not matched to a gene: 7. The DNA for the CDR3 is TGTGCCAGTAAATCCTACGGGGGGTCCTACGAGCAGTACTTC. Translated: CASKSYGGSYEQYF. The full variable domain, with the rest looked up from reference TRBV19 and TRBJ2-7, is DGGITQSPKYLFRKEGQNVTLSCEQNLNHDAMYWYRQDPGQGLRLIYYSQIVNDFQKGDIAEGYSVSREKKESFPLTVTSAQKNPTAFYLCASKSYGGSYEQYFGPGTRLTVT.

The gene calls are TRBV14 and TRBJ2-2, with 9 bases lining up with TRBD1. This CDR3 is 15 amino acids long. V shed 4 bases, J shed 4 bases, and the junction held 4 bases outside the gene matches. Germline V gene lookup returns CDR1 SGHDN and CDR2 FVKESK. The CDR3 here is CASSRGQGGTGELFF. As DNA, the CDR3 is TGTGCCAGCAGCCGGGGACAGGGTGGCACCGGGGAGCTGTTTTTT.

This clonotype occurred a few times. The V call is TRBV18, the J call TRBJ2-6; D is ambiguous. The V end was cut by 1 base, the J end by 0 bases, with 7 bases between. Germline values: CDR1 KGHSH, CDR2 LQKENI. The CDR3 runs to 16 residues. CDR3 coding DNA: TGTGCCAGCTCACCACGGGGTCTCTCTGGGGCCAACGTCCTGACTTTC. Translation: CASSPRGLSGANVLTF. Combining the CDR3 with reference TRBV18 and TRBJ2-6 gives the whole variable domain NAGVMQNPRHLVRRRGQEARLRCSPMKGHSHVYWYRQLPEEGLKFMVYLQKENIIDESGMPKERFSAEFPKEGPSILRIQQVVRGDSAAYFCASSPRGLSGANVLTFGAGSRLTVL.

This clonotype was observed many times. The J gene is TRBJ1-2, the V gene TRBV7-2, with 8 positions matching TRBD1. Germline loops: CDR1 SGHTA, CDR2 FQGNSA. J gave up 4 bases and V 5 bases, and 6 bases lay outside the gene matches. CDR3 length: 14 residues. The CDR3 loop is CASSPQGAIYGYTF. The CDR3 DNA is TGTGCCAGCAGCCCGCAGGGGGCCATCTATGGCTACACCTTC. The full variable domain, in which reference TRBV7-2 and TRBJ1-2 provide the parts outside the CDR3, is GAGVSQSPSNKVTEKGKDVELRCDPISGHTALYWYRQSLGQGLEFLIYFQGNSAPDKSGLPSDRFSAERTGGSVSTLTIQRTQQEDSAVYLCASSPQGAIYGYTFGSGTRLTVV.

This clonotype has more than one count but fewer than ten. This chain connects TRBV4-3 to TRBJ2-1, with D tentatively TRBD2 (5 bases). The germline V gene encodes CDR1 LGHNA and CDR2 YSLEER. The ends were cut back, 0 bases at V and 6 bases at J, with 9 bases in the middle. There are 14 residues in the CDR3. The CDR3 region has the DNA TGCGCCAGCAGCCAAGAAGACCGGGGCAATGAGCAGTTCTTC. Encoded protein: CASSQEDRGNEQFF.

The rearrangement links TRBV20-1 to TRBJ2-1, with 9 bases fitting TRBD2. This CDR3 is 13 amino acids long. V lost 5 bases, J lost 7 bases, and 6 bases stayed unmatched. Germline V gene sequence: CDR1 DFQATT, CDR2 SNEGSKA (reference sequence). Here the CDR3 DNA reads TGCAGTGCTGGGAGCGGGGGGTGGAATGAGCAGTTCTTC. This sequence encodes CSAGSGGWNEQFF.

The chain uses TRBV7-8 and TRBJ1-5; no definite D call. This CDR3 is built from 14 residues. Germline CDR1 and CDR2: SGHVS and FQNEAQ. V lost 3 bases to trimming and J lost 3 bases, with 9 bases between them. The CDR3 bases are TGTGCCAGCAGCTTCGGCAGGCTCAATCAGCCCCAGCATTTT. Its protein is CASSFGRLNQPQHF.

This clonotype was picked up a small number of times. The chain is built from TRBV7-4 and TRBJ2-7, with 10 bases that match TRBD1. Trimming took 5 bases from V and 2 from J; bases not matched to a gene: 6. The CDR3 extends over 15 amino acids. Germline CDR1 reads SGHVT; CDR2 reads SQSDAQ. This CDR3 is CASSDRDRGPYEQYV. In DNA form, the CDR3 reads TGTGCCAGCAGCGACCGGGACAGGGGTCCCTACGAGCAGTACGTC.

The V and J genes are TRBV7-9 and TRBJ2-2; the match to TRBD2 covers 7 bases. CDR1 SEHNR and CDR2 FQNEAQ come from the germline V gene (reference sequence). V lost 5 bases, J lost 4 bases, and 7 bases stayed unmatched. CDR3 length equals 15 residues. Here the CDR3 reads CASSSGGGGTGELFF. The CDR3 coding sequence is TGTGCCAGCAGCAGCGGAGGCGGGGGCACCGGGGAGCTGTTTTTT. The full variable domain, completed using reference TRBV7-9 and TRBJ2-2, is DTGVSQNPRHKITKRGQNVTFRCDPISEHNRLYWYRQTLGQGPEFLTYFQNEAQLEKSRLLSDRFSAERPKGSFSTLEIQRTEQGDSAMYLCASSSGGGGTGELFFGEGSRLTVL.

This clonotype was recorded at least ten times. V and J are TRBV5-1 and TRBJ2-1, with TRBD1 identical over 9 bases. Germline CDR1 is SGHRS and CDR2 is YFSETQ. After removal of 4 bases from V and 6 bases from J, the junction contained 5 bases not matched to a gene. This CDR3 contains 14 residues. CDR3 coding DNA: TGCGCCAGCAGCCGACAGGGGGACCCCAATGAGCAGTTCTTC. It translates to CASSRQGDPNEQFF. The entire variable domain, with the rest obtained from reference TRBV5-1 and TRBJ2-1, is as follows: KAGVTQTPRYLIKTRGQQVTLSCSPISGHRSVSWYQQTPGQGLQFLFEYFSETQRNKGNFPGRFSGRQFSNSRSEMNVSTLELGDSALYLCASSRQGDPNEQFFGPGTRLTVL.

The gene calls are TRBV11-2 and TRBJ2-7, with 11 bases matching TRBD2. This CDR3 has 15 residues. Germline V gene lookup returns CDR1 SGHAT and CDR2 FQNNGV. After removal of 5 bases from V and 4 bases from J, the junction contained 7 bases not matched to a gene. CDR3 coding DNA: TGTGCCAGCAGCCCCTCCGGGACTAGCGGTTACGAGCAGTACGTC. Its protein product is CASSPSGTSGYEQYV.

V usage is TRBV7-9 and J usage is TRBJ2-7, with TRBD2 matching 8 bases. Germline CDR1 is SEHNR and CDR2 is FQNEAQ (reference sequence). Trimming took 5 bases from V and 0 from J; bases not matched to a gene: 9. The CDR3 covers 16 residues. DNA for the CDR3: TGTGCCAGCAGCCTAACTAGCGGACCTAGCTCCTACGAGCAGTACGTC. It translates to CASSLTSGPSSYEQYV.

The V gene is TRBV6-2 or TRBV6-3, the J gene TRBJ1-2, with D hard to call. Trimming took off 1 base at V and 1 base at J, with 13 bases between the two ends. The CDR3 is 16 residues long. Germline V gene data show CDR1 as MNHEY and CDR2 as SVGEGT. The CDR3 DNA is TGTGCCAGCAGTTACTATCACCGACCGATTAACTATGGCTACACCTTC. Translating it yields CASSYYHRPINYGYTF.

This sequence joins TRBV4-3 and TRBJ2-2, with 7 bases identical to TRBD1. The CDR3 is made up of 16 amino acids. The junction had 12 bases not matched to a gene; V was cut back by 4 bases and J by 7 bases. In germline, CDR1 is LGHNA, CDR2 YSLEER. The CDR3 DNA reads TGCGCCAGCAGCCCCCGAACAGGGGTTTCGGGCGGGGAGCTGTTTTTT. The encoded protein is CASSPRTGVSGGELFF.

The chain employs TRBV6-5 and TRBJ2-7; TRBD2 aligns across 8 bases. The CDR3 has 13 residues. The germline gives CDR1 MNHEY, CDR2 SVGAGI. V lost 3 bases, J lost 3 bases, and 1 base stayed unmatched. The CDR3 loop is CASSYRGGYEQYV. In DNA form, the CDR3 reads TGTGCCAGCAGTTATCGGGGGGGCTACGAGCAGTACGTC.

This chain joins TRBV4-3 and TRBJ1-3; D is unresolved. V gave up 2 bases and J gave up 4 bases, with 6 bases separating them. CDR1 and CDR2 (germline): LGHNA, YSLEER. This CDR3 region has 13 residues. The CDR3: CASSQQEGNTIYF. The CDR3 nucleotides read TGCGCCAGCAGCCAACAAGAGGGAAACACCATATATTTT.

This chain uses TRBV4-1 with TRBJ1-4; possible D gene TRBD1, 6 bases. Trimming took off 1 base at V and 1 base at J, with 16 bases between the two ends. The CDR3 is 18 residues long. Germline CDR1 reads MGHRA; CDR2 reads YSYEKL. The CDR3 sequence: CASSQVGAGVVTNEKLFF. Written as DNA, the CDR3 is TGCGCCAGCAGCCAAGTGGGTGCAGGGGTGGTAACTAATGAAAAACTGTTTTTT.

V and J are TRBV6-5 and TRBJ2-6; D ambiguous. The CDR3 length is 15 residues. Germline CDR1 MNHEY, CDR2 SVGAGI. The V gene lost 3 bases and the J gene lost 1 base, with 7 bases spanning the gap. CDR3: CASSYGRSGANVLTF. The DNA for the CDR3 is TGTGCCAGCAGTTATGGCAGGTCTGGGGCCAACGTCCTGACTTTC.

The chain has TRBV20-1 and TRBJ2-3, with D maybe TRBD1 (6 bases). Germline V CDR1 and CDR2: DFQATT, SNEGSKA (reference sequence). V lost 1 base and J lost 2, with 7 bases in between. This CDR3 comprises 13 residues. The CDR3 DNA follows: TGCAGTGCTAGAGCAGGGGCCACAGATACGCAGTATTTT. It encodes CSARAGATDTQYF.

The V call is TRBV2, the J call TRBJ2-7, with 11 bases lining up with TRBD1. The CDR3 has 14 residues. Germline assignment: CDR1 SNHLY and CDR2 FYNNEI. Germline trimming cut 11 bases from V and 6 bases from J; bases unmatched to any gene: 12. In DNA form, the CDR3 reads TGTGCCGGAAAATTCGGACAGGGGGCTAGCGAGCAGTACTTC. This translates into CAGKFGQGASEQYF.

This chain joins TRBV6-2 or TRBV6-3 and TRBJ1-2; D is perhaps TRBD1 (5 bases). The CDR3 is 15 amino acids. The germline gives CDR1 MNHEY, CDR2 SVGEGT. The V end was cut by 7 bases, the J end by 6 bases, with 21 bases between. The CDR3, as DNA: TGTGCCAGCAACCCTCCCCCGGGACGGCAGAATGGCTACACCTTC. It yields the protein CASNPPPGRQNGYTF.

This clonotype showed up many times. The chain couples TRBV7-2 to TRBJ2-3; 7 positions match TRBD2. This CDR3 is built from 14 residues. The V gene's germline CDR1 is SGHTA and CDR2 FQGNSA. Trimming removed 2 bases from V and 3 bases from J; junction bases left unmatched: 2. The CDR3 DNA sequence: TGTGCCAGCAGCTTAAACGGGGGGACAGATACGCAGTATTTT. This encodes CASSLNGGTDTQYF.

This clonotype was recorded many times. This chain uses TRBV6-5 with TRBJ2-6; D gene ambiguous. Germline loops: CDR1 MNHEY, CDR2 SVGAGI. This CDR3 is built from 14 residues. The germline V and J ends were trimmed by 4 bases and 0 bases, with 4 bases remaining between them. In nucleotides, the CDR3 is TGTGCCAGCAGTTCCCTCTCTGGGGCCAACGTCCTGACTTTC. Translating gives CASSSLSGANVLTF.